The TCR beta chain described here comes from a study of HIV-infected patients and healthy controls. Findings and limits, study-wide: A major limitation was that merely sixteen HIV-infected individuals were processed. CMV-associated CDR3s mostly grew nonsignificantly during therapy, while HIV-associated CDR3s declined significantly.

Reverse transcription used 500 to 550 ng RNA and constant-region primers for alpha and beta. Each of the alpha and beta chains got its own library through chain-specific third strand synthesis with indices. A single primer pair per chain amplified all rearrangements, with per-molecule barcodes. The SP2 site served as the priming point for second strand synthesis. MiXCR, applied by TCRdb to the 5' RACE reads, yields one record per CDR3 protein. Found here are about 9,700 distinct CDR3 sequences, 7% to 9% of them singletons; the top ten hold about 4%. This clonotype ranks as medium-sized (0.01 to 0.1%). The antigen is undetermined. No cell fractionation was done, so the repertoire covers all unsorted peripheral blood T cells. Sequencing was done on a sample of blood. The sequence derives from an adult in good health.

The chain's CDR3 is CSASPGTGGPSTEAFF. The CDR3 nucleotides read TGCAGTGCTAGCCCCGGGACAGGGGGCCCCAGTACTGAAGCTTTCTTT. The J gene is TRBJ1-1, the V gene TRBV20-1, with 12 bases identical to TRBD1. This CDR3 contains 16 residues. Germline loops: CDR1 DFQATT, CDR2 SNEGSKA (reference sequence). The trim removed 3 bases at V and 5 bases at J, leaving 10 bases unmatched.